This T cell receptor beta chain was retrieved from a study of monozygotic twins with inflammatory bowel disease. TCRdb re-called the 5' RACE reads, yielding one record per CDR3 amino acid sequence without DNA. The data show about 200,000 distinct CDR3 sequences, and the top ten clones hold about 8%. The CDR3 spans 12 residues. CDR1 is DFQATT, CDR2 SNEGSKA, per germline (reference sequence). The TCR originated in a human donor with ulcerative colitis or Crohn's disease, or a healthy co-twin of an affected twin (not recorded which). The chain is built from TRBV20-1 and TRBJ2-2. The sequencing input was blood. This chain's CDR3 is CSASGNTGELFF.